The next 25 T cell receptor beta chains were all read from a single sample in a study of response to subunit inactivated influenza vaccine. TCRdb analysed the RT-PCR reads with MiXCR anew, one entry per CDR3 protein. Seen here are roughly 460,000 distinct CDR3 sequences, roughly 11% observed once, and the top ten hold approximately 12%. This sample comprised PBMCs from blood, obtained roughly 45 days after vaccination. All receptors come from a man between 45 and 60 years old who received an inactivated influenza vaccine.

V and J are TRBV4-3 and TRBJ2-2; tentative D call: TRBD1 (5 bases). V dropped 4 bases and J dropped 6 bases, with 9 bases sitting between them. This CDR3 spans 13 amino acids. Germline V gives CDR1 LGHNA, CDR2 YSLEER. CDR3 bases: TGCGCCAGCAGCCGTTCAGGGCCCGGGGAGCTGTTTTTT. Encoded protein: CASSRSGPGELFF.

This clonotype was observed many times. The rearrangement uses TRBV5-1 and TRBJ1-1; the D gene is possibly TRBD1 (6 bases). Trimming left V 3 bases short and J 5 bases short, with 14 bases between. Per the germline V gene, CDR1 is SGHRS and CDR2 is YFSETQ. The CDR3 spans 14 residues. CDR3 in amino acids: CASSSVRGWTEAFF. The CDR3 DNA reads as TGCGCCAGCAGCTCTGTCAGGGGCTGGACTGAAGCTTTCTTT.

This clonotype occurred many times. This chain uses TRBV5-1 with TRBJ2-7, with D possibly TRBD2 on 5 matching bases. CDR1 and CDR2 from the germline V gene are SGHRS and YFSETQ. V lost 1 base, J lost 2 bases, and 10 bases lay in between. This CDR3 has 14 residues. The CDR3 coding sequence is TGCGCCAGCAGCTTGTACCAGACTACCTACGAGCAGTACTTC. Translation gives CASSLYQTTYEQYF.

This clonotype was observed at least ten times. The chain is built from TRBV10-1 and TRBJ2-2; D is ambiguous. The V gene's germline CDR1 is WNHNN and CDR2 SYGVQD (reference sequence). Trimming pared 1 base from V and 1 base from J, leaving 4 bases between. This CDR3 is 14 amino acids long. CDR3 sequence: CASSEFLNTGELFF. In DNA form, the CDR3 reads TGCGCCAGCAGTGAGTTTCTGAACACCGGGGAGCTGTTTTTT.

This clonotype was counted at least ten times. The chain is built from TRBV21-1 and TRBJ2-1; the table's D call, TRBD2, has no DNA check behind it. TRBV21-1 is annotated as a pseudogene. The CDR3 runs 13 residues. The CDR3 DNA is TGTGCCAGCAGTCTAGCGGGAATCAATGAGCAGTTCTTC. It specifies CASSLAGINEQFF.

Points on this clonotype: With a much larger clone just one base away, this may be a read error. Here the CDR3 omits its conserved ending phenylalanine or tryptophan, so a read error is the likely source. V usage is TRBV7-9 and J usage is TRBJ1-1; D uncertain. The CDR3 has 15 amino acids. Germline loops: CDR1 SEHNR, CDR2 FQNEAQ (reference sequence). V lost 4 bases and J lost 3, with 15 bases in between. The DNA of the CDR3 is TGTGCCAGCAGCTCTCCCGTGGGGTCGTACACTGAAGCTTTCCTT. Amino acids: CASSSPVGSYTEAFL.

This clonotype has a count of ten or more. This rearrangement joins TRBV12-3 or TRBV12-4 to TRBJ1-1; TRBD1 might be the D (6 bases). CDR3 length: 15 residues. V lost 4 bases and J lost 1, with 13 bases in between. The CDR3 DNA reads TGTGCCAGCAGTTCCTTCGGGGGCCCGAACACTGAAGCTTTCTTT. It encodes CASSSFGGPNTEAFF.

This clonotype came up a few times. The chain couples TRBV5-1 to TRBJ2-7; D might be TRBD2 (5 bases). The CDR3 runs to 14 residues. Trimming shortened V by 4 bases and J by 5 bases, and 16 bases separated the two germline ends. Germline V gives CDR1 SGHRS, CDR2 YFSETQ. The CDR3, as DNA: TGCGCCAGCAGCAATTTGGGAGACATCAACGAGCAGTACTTC. Its translation is CASSNLGDINEQYF.

The V call is TRBV29-1, the J call TRBJ1-2, with D possibly matching TRBD1 (5 bases). The CDR3 spans 12 residues. CDR1 and CDR2 from the germline V gene are SQVTM and ANQGSEA. Trimming took off 4 bases at V and 2 bases at J, with 8 bases between the two ends. The chain's CDR3 is CSVGDLNYGYTF. The CDR3 region has the DNA TGCAGCGTTGGGGACTTAAACTATGGCTACACCTTC. Drawing the rest from reference TRBV29-1 and TRBJ1-2, the complete variable domain is SAVISQKPSRDICQRGTSLTIQCQVDSQVTMMFWYRQQPGQSLTLIATANQGSEATYESGFVIDKFPISRPNLTFSTLTVSNMSPEDSSIYLCSVGDLNYGYTFGSGTRLTVV.

There are many counts of this clonotype. The chain carries TRBV5-1 and TRBJ1-2; D is undetermined. CDR1 SGHRS and CDR2 YFSETQ come from the germline V gene. V dropped 0 bases and J dropped 7 bases, with 10 bases sitting between them. The CDR3 extends over 13 amino acids. CDR3 loop: CASSLDGPPGYTF. The CDR3 DNA is TGCGCCAGCAGCTTGGATGGGCCCCCTGGCTACACCTTC.

There are a few counts of this clonotype. This chain links TRBV10-3 with TRBJ2-7, with D perhaps TRBD1 or TRBD2 (6 bases each). Between the trimmed V and J ends, which lost 4 bases and 3 bases, there was a span of 25 bases. CDR1 is ENHRY, CDR2 SYGVKD, per germline. The CDR3 is 18 amino acids. The CDR3 coding sequence is TGTGCCATCAGTGGACGGGGGACAAAGGGTTTAGGGAACTACGAGCAGTACTTC. Amino acids: CAISGRGTKGLGNYEQYF.

This clonotype was seen repeatedly, ten times or more. This rearrangement joins TRBV6-1 to TRBJ1-1, with TRBD1 identical over 8 bases. The CDR3 runs 14 residues. V gave up 7 bases and J gave up 8 bases; unmatched junction bases: 12. Germline V gene lookup returns CDR1 MNHNS and CDR2 SASEGT. Here the CDR3 reads CASNQGGQVSEAFF. The CDR3, as DNA: TGTGCCAGCAACCAGGGGGGACAGGTGTCGGAAGCTTTCTTT.

This clonotype showed up many times. The chain links TRBV12-3 or TRBV12-4 to TRBJ1-6, with unresolved D. CDR3 length equals 13 residues. Trimming removed 4 bases from V and 7 bases from J, with 8 bases in between. CDR3 sequence: CASSSQPNSPLHF. DNA of the CDR3: TGTGCCAGCAGTTCCCAGCCCAATTCACCCCTCCACTTT.

There are many counts of this clonotype. V is TRBV7-2 and J is TRBJ2-3; possible D gene TRBD2, 7 bases. This CDR3 comprises 16 residues. From germline, CDR1 is SGHTA and CDR2 FQGNSA. Trimming cost V 1 base and J 0 bases, with 11 bases left between them. CDR3 sequence reads: CASSLEGGASTDTQYF. CDR3 bases: TGTGCCAGCAGCTTAGAGGGGGGGGCGAGCACAGATACGCAGTATTTT.

This clonotype was seen a handful of times. The chain couples TRBV6-1 to TRBJ1-2; weak D call: TRBD1 (5 bases). CDR3 size: 14 residues. Trimming shortened V by 6 bases and J by 7 bases, and 18 bases separated the two germline ends. In germline, CDR1 is MNHNS, CDR2 SASEGT. The CDR3 sequence is CASRMPGGRGGYTF. DNA of the CDR3: TGTGCCAGCAGGATGCCCGGAGGGAGGGGTGGCTACACCTTC.

The sample holds a few counts of this clonotype. The chain employs TRBV4-3 and TRBJ2-7; TRBD1 matches at 8 bases. Losses at the gene ends were 1 base for V and 4 bases for J; bases not matched to a gene: 6. The V gene's germline CDR1 is LGHNA and CDR2 YSLEER. The CDR3 has 15 residues. CDR3 amino acids: CASSQGDRGGYEQYF. The DNA of the CDR3 is TGCGCCAGCAGCCAAGGCGACAGGGGTGGGTACGAGCAGTACTTC.

The sample holds many counts of this clonotype. This chain joins TRBV5-5 and TRBJ2-1; perhaps TRBD1 as D (5 bases). Germline loops: CDR1 SGHKS, CDR2 YYEKEE (reference sequence). This CDR3 has 13 residues. The V and J ends lost 0 bases and 8 bases respectively, with 9 bases between them. CDR3 sequence (DNA): TGTGCCAGCAGCTTGGTCTGGGGCGATGAGCAGTTCTTC. It codes for CASSLVWGDEQFF.

The chain combines TRBV7-9 with TRBJ2-3; the D gene is possibly TRBD2 (6 bases). The germline V gene has CDR1 SEHNR and CDR2 FQNEAQ (reference sequence). V was clipped by 4 bases and J by 9 bases, with 11 bases between them. There are 12 residues in the CDR3. This chain's CDR3 is CASSSGVATQYF. In nucleotides, the CDR3 is TGTGCCAGCAGCTCGGGGGTAGCGACGCAGTATTTT.

This chain connects TRBV6-5 to TRBJ2-1; D not certain. The V gene's germline CDR1 is MNHEY and CDR2 SVGAGI. The CDR3 is 14 amino acids. V was clipped by 4 bases and J by 2 bases, with 9 bases between them. DNA for the CDR3: TGTGCCAGCAGTTTACTAACACCCTACAATGAGCAGTTCTTC. This gives the protein CASSLLTPYNEQFF.

The gene calls are TRBV6-5 and TRBJ1-2; no definite D call. Trimming removed 7 bases at V and 8 bases at J, with 14 bases between. This CDR3 spans 12 amino acids. Germline-derived CDR1 and CDR2 are MNHEY and SVGAGI. The DNA of the CDR3 is TGTGCCAGCACCAACCTCTACGGGGGCTACACCTTC. Translated: CASTNLYGGYTF.

This clonotype was found a few times. The chain uses TRBV6-1 and TRBJ2-3, with 11 bases matching TRBD2. The V and J ends lost 6 bases and 4 bases, in that order; junction bases with no gene match: 6. Germline V gives CDR1 MNHNS, CDR2 SASEGT. The CDR3 has 15 amino acids. In DNA form, the CDR3 reads TGTGCCAGCAGCCGACTTAGCGGGGGGGCAGATACGCAGTATTTT. Protein sequence: CASSRLSGGADTQYF.

The rearrangement uses TRBV4-3 and TRBJ1-1; 7 bases line up with TRBD1. Germline CDR1 reads LGHNA; CDR2 reads YSLEER. This CDR3 has 14 amino acids. V dropped 4 bases and J dropped 6; count of bases not matched to a gene: 8. CDR3 DNA sequence: TGCGCCAGCAGCCCTGGACAGGCCCAGCCTGAAGCTTTCTTT. This codes for CASSPGQAQPEAFF.

The chain is built from TRBV6-1 and TRBJ2-7, with TRBD1 matching over 10 bases. The J segment lost 0 bases and the V segment lost 4 bases, leaving 6 bases of the junction unmatched. Germline V gene data show CDR1 as MNHNS and CDR2 as SASEGT. The CDR3 consists of 16 residues. CDR3 nucleotides: TGTGCCAGCAGTGTAGGCGGGACAGGGGCCTCCTACGAGCAGTACTTC. This translates into CASSVGGTGASYEQYF.

This clonotype was counted between two and nine times. This rearrangement joins TRBV20-1 to TRBJ2-3; 11 bases match TRBD2. V shed 0 bases, J shed 2 bases, and the junction held 7 bases outside the gene matches. Looked up from germline, CDR1 is DFQATT and CDR2 is SNEGSKA (reference sequence). The CDR3 contains 17 residues. The CDR3: CSARDRGLAGSTDTQYF. For the CDR3, the DNA is TGCAGTGCTAGAGACCGTGGACTAGCGGGCTCCACAGATACGCAGTATTTT.

This clonotype was recorded a few times. The chain combines TRBV12-3 or TRBV12-4 with TRBJ1-1; D ambiguous. The CDR3 contains 12 residues. Trimming left V 4 bases short and J 3 bases short, with 6 bases between. Here the CDR3 reads CASSSGDTEAFF. As DNA, the CDR3 is TGTGCCAGCAGTTCGGGAGACACTGAAGCTTTCTTT.